This TCR beta chain derives from a study of blood T cell repertoires in COVID-19. Sequencing was performed with immunoSEQ multiplex PCR; in TCRdb, only in-frame clones are kept and a portion is missing. In the table there are 120,000 or so clones, around 80% of which are singletons. Sequenced: peripheral blood. The receptor was isolated from a man older than 75 with active or convalescent COVID-19.

CDR3: CASSYSDINQPQHF. Here the CDR3 DNA reads TGTGCCAGCAGTTACTCGGACATCAATCAGCCCCAGCATTTT. The chain employs TRBV6-2 or TRBV6-3 and TRBJ1-5, with a weak D call TRBD1 (5 bases). This CDR3 contains 14 residues. Germline V lookup: CDR1 MNHEY, CDR2 SVGEGT. V was clipped by 0 bases and J by 3 bases, with 6 bases between them.